This TCR beta chain was profiled in a study of CD8 T cells in Susac syndrome (dated by TCRdb to between 2019 and 2020). In terms of the full investigation: Whether CD8+ T cell activation and differentiation in Susac syndrome was antigen driven was tested using repertoire sequencing. The study compared CD8+ T cell repertoire clonality among 11 to 12 healthy donors, about 14 Susac syndrome patients and roughly 16 multiple sclerosis patients.

Note on this clonotype: This clone's antigen is unknown. Per-base qualities were not stored, and no clone one base away is much larger.

RNA was extracted using the RNeasy kit, and about 0.45 to 1 microgram was reverse transcribed with random hexamers. TCR beta CDR3 regions were amplified with the immunoSEQ multiplex PCR assay covering 54 Vbeta and 13 Jbeta segments. PCR amplification bias was corrected using a synthetic template baseline for primer optimization and computational correction. Concerning the study's data processing: Reads were annotated to V, D and J genes per IMGT and analyzed with immunoSEQ Analyzer, keeping only productive sequences. Clonality was calculated as one minus the Shannon entropy normalized by log2 of the number of productive unique sequences. For each patient and control, public and private clones were evaluated among the 100 most prevalent clones. Susac-specific clones were defined as absent from healthy and MS cohorts, 850 to 1,300 published viral clones and other ImmuneACCESS disease sequences. TCRdb applied fastp at Q25 and MiXCR to the public reads, then kept only in-frame beta chains. Each CDR3 protein appears once, grouped with its most common genes and DNA. It is TCRdb's table, rather than the study itself, that gives the V and J calls and clone size. In this sample the table shows about 300,000 distinct CDR3 sequences, approximately 90% of which occur a single time. The top ten constitute less than 0.2% of the sample.

Results and caveats for the whole study, not just this receptor: The study acknowledged that relatively few individuals were included in the TCR sequencing and HLA analysis.

Peripheral blood CD8+ and CD4+ T cells from healthy donors, Susac syndrome patients and multiple sclerosis patients were profiled using high-throughput TCR beta sequencing. Treatment-naive patients with stable or active relapsing-remitting disease fulfilling revised McDonald criteria were used as multiple sclerosis controls. Bulk CD8+ and CD4+ T cells were purified by magnetic negative isolation, whereas CD8+ TEMRA cells were enriched by FACS. Blood was collected in EDTA tubes and processed within 24 hours, with PBMCs isolated through density gradient centrifugation. PBMCs intended for TCR sequencing were cryopreserved in liquid nitrogen and thawed later in a water bath at 37 degrees C. Purity of sorted or isolated CD4+, CD8+ and CD8+ TEMRA cells was at least 90%. The CDR3 measures 17 amino acids from cysteine to phenylalanine. The entry retains the CDR3 DNA only, 51 bases that are in frame from base 1. Trimming removed 3 bases from V and 3 bases from J; the gene matches leave 8 bases unexplained. Via the germline V gene (reference sequence), CDR1 is SGHAT and CDR2 FQDESV.

The receptor was derived from a human donor with multiple sclerosis. The chain is made from TRBV11-1 and TRBJ1-1, and TRBD1 matches 12 of the central bases. The sequencing input was CD8+ T cells from PBMCs. This receptor has the CDR3 CASSLAGTGGGDTEAFF. The nucleotide sequence is given as TGTGCCAGCAGCTTGGCCGGGACAGGGGGCGGGGACACTGAAGCTTTCTTT.